These 31 T cell receptor beta chains share one sample of origin, sequenced in a study of T cells after yellow fever vaccination. TCRdb reprocessed the 5' RACE reads with MiXCR, giving one entry per CDR3 protein. Here the sample spans some 390,000 distinct CDR3 sequences, roughly 6.2% being singletons. Sequencing was performed on PBMCs, taken 5 days after the yellow fever booster vaccination. Receptors were obtained from a man aged 25 to 45 who received the YFV17D yellow fever vaccine.

The sample holds a few counts of this clonotype. V usage is TRBV20-1 and J usage is TRBJ2-5, with D perhaps matching TRBD2 (5 bases). Germline V CDR1 and CDR2: DFQATT, SNEGSKA (reference sequence). The length of the CDR3 is 11 residues. V was clipped by 3 bases and J by 7 bases, with 9 bases between them. This CDR3 reads CSARGVGTQYF. As DNA, the CDR3 is TGCAGTGCTAGGGGAGTCGGGACCCAGTACTTC.

At least ten counts were recorded for this clonotype. The chain has TRBV28 and TRBJ2-5, with D uncertain. The CDR3 runs 13 residues. Per the germline V gene, CDR1 is MDHEN and CDR2 is SYDVKM. Trimming took off 8 bases at V and 7 bases at J, with 17 bases between the two ends. The CDR3 is CASGLGNLGTQYF. CDR3 nucleotide sequence: TGTGCCAGCGGGTTAGGGAACCTCGGGACCCAGTACTTC.

CDR3 DNA sequence: TGTGCCAGCAGCCCGGTGGCGTTACTACGGGGGGCCAACGTCCTGACTTTC. It specifies CASSPVALLRGANVLTF. The chain combines TRBV7-3 with TRBJ2-6; D is ambiguous. The CDR3 runs 17 residues. Per the germline V gene, CDR1 is SGHTA and CDR2 is FQGTGA. V gave up 5 bases and J gave up 4 bases, with 18 bases separating them.

The chain uses TRBV4-3 and TRBJ2-5; a weak D match, TRBD1 (6 bases). From germline, CDR1 is LGHNA and CDR2 YSLEER. The CDR3 is 14 residues long. V was pared by 2 bases and J by 3 bases, with 10 bases between. This CDR3 reads CASSQWDKKETQYF. In nucleotides, the CDR3 is TGCGCCAGCAGCCAATGGGACAAAAAAGAGACCCAGTACTTC.

The V gene is TRBV20-1, the J gene TRBJ2-1, with D possibly matching TRBD1 (6 bases). CDR1 is DFQATT, CDR2 SNEGSKA, per germline (reference sequence). The CDR3 is 12 residues long. The V and J ends lost 7 bases and 4 bases respectively, with 11 bases between them. The CDR3 is CSGPGTYNEQFF. As DNA, the CDR3 is TGCAGTGGGCCCGGGACATACAATGAGCAGTTCTTC.

The CDR3 coding sequence is TGCAGTGCTCCCCACCCTCGGACAGACCAAGAGACCCAGTACTTC. Its protein product is CSAPHPRTDQETQYF. The rearrangement links TRBV20-1 to TRBJ2-5, with D possibly matching TRBD1 (6 bases). V was clipped by 5 bases and J by 0 bases, with 16 bases between them. CDR1 is DFQATT and CDR2 is SNEGSKA in the germline V gene (reference sequence). The CDR3 sequence is 15 residues long.

The CDR3: CASTPTLGWEKLFF. As DNA, the CDR3 is TGTGCCAGCACCCCCACGCTCGGTTGGGAAAAACTGTTTTTT. The chain recombines TRBV12-3 or TRBV12-4 with TRBJ1-4, with unresolved D. V lost 7 bases and J lost 8, with 17 bases in between. This CDR3 has 14 amino acids.

This clonotype was recorded a few times. The chain carries TRBV7-2 and TRBJ2-1, with D perhaps being TRBD1 or TRBD2 (5 bases each). The CDR3 length is 14 residues. CDR1 SGHTA and CDR2 FQGNSA come from the germline V gene. Trimming removed 6 bases from V and 0 bases from J, with 9 bases in between. The chain's CDR3 is CASRKGTSYNEQFF. The DNA of the CDR3 is TGTGCCAGCAGGAAGGGGACCTCCTACAATGAGCAGTTCTTC.

This clonotype showed up many times. The rearrangement uses TRBV3-1 and TRBJ2-2; D remains unclear. V lost 0 bases to trimming and J lost 8 bases, with 4 bases between them. Germline CDR1 LGHDT, CDR2 YNNKEL (reference sequence). The CDR3 spans 12 residues. The CDR3 spells CASSQEPGELFF. The DNA of the CDR3 is TGTGCCAGCAGCCAAGAGCCGGGGGAGCTGTTTTTT.

This clonotype turned up a few times. This rearrangement joins TRBV12-3 or TRBV12-4 to TRBJ2-7, with 11 bases lining up with TRBD2. V was pared by 4 bases and J by 9 bases, with 14 bases of the junction left unmatched. The CDR3 consists of 16 residues. The CDR3 DNA is TGTGCCAGCAGTTCGGCCCGGACTAGCGGGTCCTGGAGGCAGTACTTC. Encoded protein: CASSSARTSGSWRQYF.

This clonotype was counted a few times. V is TRBV20-1 and J is TRBJ2-3, with 9 bases identical to TRBD2. CDR1 is DFQATT and CDR2 is SNEGSKA in the germline V gene (reference sequence). The CDR3 extends over 14 amino acids. The CDR3 region is CRTIAGDNTDTQYF. The CDR3 DNA reads as TGCAGGACGATAGCGGGAGACAACACAGATACGCAGTATTTT.

The V call is TRBV19, the J call TRBJ2-1, with 7 bases that match TRBD2. The CDR3 length is 16 residues. Unmatched junction bases numbered 3, after V lost 0 bases and J lost 1 base. Germline-derived CDR1 and CDR2 are LNHDA and SQIVND (reference sequence). The CDR3 loop reads CASSIDLGGSYNEQFF. CDR3 bases: TGTGCCAGTAGTATAGATCTGGGGGGGTCCTACAATGAGCAGTTCTTC.

This clonotype was seen repeatedly, ten times or more. The J gene is TRBJ2-1, the V gene TRBV10-2, with 10 nucleotides matching TRBD2. This CDR3 comprises 18 residues. Germline CDR1 and CDR2: WSHSY and SAAADI. The junction had 16 bases not matched to a gene; V was cut back by 5 bases and J by 6 bases. In DNA, the CDR3 is TGCGCCAGCAGTTCATCTGGTCGGGGTAGCGGGAGGCCCAATGAGCAGTTCTTC. It translates to CASSSSGRGSGRPNEQFF.

This clonotype was counted many times. This sequence joins TRBV27 and TRBJ2-1; no clear D. The CDR3 sequence is 14 residues long. V was shortened by 3 bases and J by 5 bases, with 11 bases between the two germline ends. Germline lookup yields CDR1 MNHEY and CDR2 SMNVEV (reference sequence). CDR3 bases: TGTGCCAGCAGTTTGTCGGTTTTCGACAATGAGCAGTTCTTC. Protein: CASSLSVFDNEQFF.

This clonotype has a count of ten or more. The rearrangement links TRBV12-3 or TRBV12-4 to TRBJ1-1; D is unclear. The CDR3 totals 14 residues. The germline V and J ends were trimmed by 5 bases and 5 bases, with 15 bases remaining between them. The CDR3: CASSSLPSPTEAFF. Here the CDR3 DNA reads TGTGCCAGCAGTAGTCTCCCCAGCCCGACTGAAGCTTTCTTT.

This clonotype has at least ten counts. V gene TRBV5-1 combines with J gene TRBJ2-1; D gene ambiguous. The germline gives CDR1 SGHRS, CDR2 YFSETQ. The V gene lost 0 bases and the J gene lost 6 bases, with 7 bases spanning the gap. The CDR3 has 13 amino acids. CDR3 region: CASSLGTVNEQFF. CDR3 bases: TGCGCCAGCAGCTTGGGGACCGTCAATGAGCAGTTCTTC.

The rearrangement uses TRBV7-6 and TRBJ2-7; 8 bases align to TRBD2. Losses at the gene ends were 5 bases for V and 6 bases for J; bases not matched to a gene: 9. The CDR3 loop spans 14 amino acids. CDR1 and CDR2 (germline): SGHVS, FNYEAQ. CDR3 region: CASSTTGTRAEQYF. DNA of the CDR3: TGTGCCAGCAGCACCACCGGGACTAGGGCCGAGCAGTACTTC.

This clonotype has at least ten counts. V usage is TRBV10-3 and J usage is TRBJ1-5; the match to TRBD1 covers 7 bases. This CDR3 contains 13 residues. V was pared by 8 bases and J by 6 bases, with 7 bases of the junction left unmatched. Germline loops: CDR1 ENHRY, CDR2 SYGVKD. DNA of the CDR3: TGTGCCATCGTCGGGACAGAGGGTCAGCCCCAGCATTTT. Amino acid sequence: CAIVGTEGQPQHF.

This clonotype was detected many times. This chain joins TRBV5-1 and TRBJ2-5, with D possibly being TRBD2 (6 bases). CDR1 is SGHRS and CDR2 is YFSETQ in the germline V gene. This CDR3 spans 14 amino acids. V gave up 9 bases and J gave up 2 bases, with 17 bases separating them. CDR3 sequence: CATQIGGGQETQYF. The CDR3 nucleotides read TGCGCCACCCAAATCGGGGGTGGGCAAGAGACCCAGTACTTC.

This clonotype came up many times. V is TRBV20-1 and J is TRBJ2-4; D unclear. The CDR3 covers 14 residues. Germline lookup yields CDR1 DFQATT and CDR2 SNEGSKA (reference sequence). The CDR3 loop is CSAPRQIAKNIQYF. Written as DNA, the CDR3 is TGCAGCGCCCCAAGACAAATAGCCAAAAACATTCAGTACTTC.

The chain is built from TRBV23-1 and TRBJ2-5; 7 nucleotides align to TRBD1. TRBV23-1 is reported as an ORF; its role is uncertain. The length of the CDR3 is 17 residues. V was pared by 7 bases and J by 5 bases, with 19 bases of the junction left unmatched. CDR3: CASTYFALRGPGETQYF. CDR3 in DNA: TGCGCCAGCACCTACTTCGCGCTGAGGGGGCCCGGGGAGACCCAGTACTTC.

This clonotype occurred many times. The chain is built from TRBV2 and TRBJ2-1; D remains ambiguous. V dropped 7 bases and J dropped 1 base, with 17 bases sitting between them. This CDR3 region has 16 residues. Germline CDR1 SNHLY, CDR2 FYNNEI. The chain's CDR3 is CASTPTIAFSYNEQFF. DNA of the CDR3: TGTGCCAGCACTCCAACGATCGCTTTTTCCTACAATGAGCAGTTCTTC. Full variable domain (missing parts from reference TRBV2 and TRBJ2-1): EPEVTQTPSHQVTQMGQEVILRCVPISNHLYFYWYRQILGQKVEFLVSFYNNEISEKSEIFDDQFSVERPDGSNFTLKIRSTKLEDSAMYFCASTPTIAFSYNEQFFGPGTRLTVL.

The V call is TRBV12-3 or TRBV12-4, the J call TRBJ1-1, with 12 bases fitting TRBD1. The CDR3 has 16 residues. The V segment lost 1 base and the J segment 4 bases; nucleotides outside the gene matches: 4. CDR3 nucleotide sequence: TGTGCCAGCAGTTTAGGTGGGACAGGGGGCCGCACTGAAGCTTTCTTT. It yields the protein CASSLGGTGGRTEAFF.

This clonotype has a count of ten or more. This CDR3 reads CAWSQGEANTGELFF. The DNA of the CDR3 is TGTGCCTGGTCCCAGGGGGAAGCGAACACCGGGGAGCTGTTTTTT. This chain links TRBV30 with TRBJ2-2; 7 positions match TRBD1. Germline loops: CDR1 GTSNPN, CDR2 SVGIG (reference sequence). Trimming took 5 bases from V and 0 from J; bases not matched to a gene: 6. CDR3 length: 15 amino acids.

This rearrangement joins TRBV5-6 to TRBJ2-5; 11 nucleotides align to TRBD2. Germline loops: CDR1 SGHDT, CDR2 YYEEEE. The CDR3 runs 15 residues. The V gene end was trimmed by 4 bases and the J gene end by 4 bases; junction bases not matched to a gene: 6. The CDR3 sequence is CASSEGGLAGETQYF. The CDR3 region has the DNA TGTGCCAGCAGCGAGGGCGGACTAGCGGGAGAGACCCAGTACTTC.

This clonotype was picked up a small number of times. The V and J genes are TRBV5-6 and TRBJ1-1; TRBD1 is a possible D gene (5 bases). Per germline, CDR1 SGHDT and CDR2 YYEEEE. CDR3 length: 13 amino acids. The V gene lost 4 bases and the J gene lost 0 bases, with 7 bases spanning the gap. The CDR3: CASSTTVNTEAFF. The CDR3 DNA sequence: TGTGCCAGCAGCACGACAGTGAACACTGAAGCTTTCTTT.

This clonotype was recorded many times. The chain joins TRBV6-2 or TRBV6-3 to TRBJ2-7; D is unresolved. V was cut by 7 bases and J by 2 bases, with 12 bases left in between. CDR1 MNHEY and CDR2 SVGEGT come from the germline V gene. The CDR3 runs 13 residues. The CDR3 bases are TGTGCCAGCACCCGGCCCGCGACCTACGAGCAGTACTTC. Translation gives CASTRPATYEQYF.

The rearrangement uses TRBV13 and TRBJ2-3; the match to TRBD2 covers 8 bases. Germline CDR1 reads PRHDT; CDR2 reads FYEKMQ (reference sequence). This CDR3 is built from 14 residues. Losses at the gene ends were 10 bases for V and 5 bases for J; bases not matched to a gene: 11. CDR3 DNA sequence: TGTGCCACCCGCAGGTGGGCGGGGGGAGATACGCAGTATTTT. Translated, it gives CATRRWAGGDTQYF.

This clonotype was counted a few times. The junction departs from germline at one end; a sequencing error may be responsible. The chain combines TRBV5-1 with TRBJ2-3; D possibly corresponds to TRBD2 (5 bases). The CDR3 sequence is 15 residues long. CDR1 and CDR2 (germline): SGHRS, YFSETQ. The CDR3: CANSLDGKRTDTQYF. CDR3 nucleotide sequence: TGCGCCAACAGCTTGGACGGGAAACGCACAGATACGCAGTATTTT.

This clonotype was seen many times. The rearrangement joins TRBV12-3 or TRBV12-4 to TRBJ2-7; 8 nucleotides align to TRBD1. The J segment lost 0 bases and the V segment lost 6 bases, leaving 10 bases of the junction unmatched. The CDR3 length is 16 residues. In DNA, the CDR3 is TGTGCCAGCAGACTAACCGGGACAGGCTACTCCTACGAGCAGTACTTC. Its protein product is CASRLTGTGYSYEQYF.

In this sample, this clonotype turned up many times. The chain couples TRBV7-2 to TRBJ2-3, with a tentative D call TRBD2 (6 bases). This CDR3 region has 16 residues. Trimming pared 0 bases from V and 5 bases from J, leaving 15 bases between. Germline V gene sequence: CDR1 SGHTA, CDR2 FQGNSA. The CDR3 protein is CASSLAFDGSGDTQYF. In DNA, the CDR3 is TGTGCCAGCAGCTTAGCGTTTGACGGGAGCGGAGATACGCAGTATTTT.